Below, 10 T cell receptor beta chains from the same sample are listed, as sequenced in a study of blood T cell repertoires in COVID-19. Repertoires were generated with immunoSEQ multiplex PCR, while TCRdb's copy carries only in-frame clones and drops some. Of some 150,000 clones listed, 75% to 90% are singletons. Sequences were obtained from peripheral blood. Receptors originate from an older woman with active or convalescent COVID-19.

The chain is built from TRBV3-1 (or the pseudogene TRBV3-2) and TRBJ2-5, with 9 positions matching TRBD2. Germline CDR1 and CDR2: LGHDT and YNNKEL (reference sequence). The CDR3 consists of 14 residues. V was clipped by 6 bases and J by 5 bases; unmatched bases: 7. CDR3 in amino acids: CASRVSGGGETQYF. For the CDR3, the DNA is TGTGCCAGCAGGGTTAGCGGGGGAGGCGAGACCCAGTACTTC.

V is TRBV6-6 and J is TRBJ1-5; D unclear. In germline, CDR1 is MNHNY, CDR2 SVGAGI (reference sequence). The CDR3 spans 14 residues. Trimming took off 4 bases at V and 0 bases at J, with 7 bases between the two ends. The CDR3 is CASSWALSNQPQHF. DNA for the CDR3: TGTGCCAGCAGTTGGGCCCTTAGCAATCAGCCCCAGCATTTT.

This sequence joins TRBV19 and TRBJ2-5, with D hard to call. Germline CDR1 and CDR2: LNHDA and SQIVND (reference sequence). The CDR3 runs to 14 residues. V was trimmed by 3 bases and J by 5 bases, leaving 13 bases between them. The CDR3 coding sequence is TGTGCCAGTAGTATGTCACCACCTAGGGAGACCCAGTACTTC. This sequence encodes CASSMSPPRETQYF.

The chain combines TRBV12-3 or TRBV12-4 with TRBJ1-4; 7 positions match TRBD1. There are 13 residues in the CDR3. V shed 5 bases and J 7 bases; nucleotides not matched to a gene: 4. The CDR3 DNA follows: TGTGCCAGCAGTCGGCAGGGGGTTGAAAAACTGTTTTTT. Protein sequence: CASSRQGVEKLFF.

This chain joins TRBV30 and TRBJ1-1, with D unresolved. This CDR3 is 13 amino acids long. CDR1 and CDR2 (germline): GTSNPN, SVGIG (reference sequence). V was shortened by 0 bases and J by 3 bases, with 8 bases between the two germline ends. CDR3: CAWSVAGYTEAFF. For the CDR3, the DNA is TGTGCCTGGAGTGTAGCAGGCTACACTGAAGCTTTCTTT.

This clone occurred once. The gene calls are TRBV4-3 and TRBJ2-3, with unresolved D. Germline V gene sequence: CDR1 LGHNA, CDR2 YSLEER. The CDR3 is made up of 14 amino acids. V was pared by 0 bases and J by 6 bases, with 10 bases between. Here the CDR3 reads CASSQDPGVDTQYF. The CDR3 DNA is TGCGCCAGCAGCCAAGATCCGGGTGTTGATACGCAGTATTTT.

The chain combines TRBV20-1 with TRBJ1-2; D is ambiguous. Germline V gives CDR1 DFQATT, CDR2 SNEGSKA (reference sequence). CDR3 length: 11 residues. The V and J ends lost 3 bases and 8 bases respectively, with 10 bases between them. The CDR3 is CSARMAGGYTF. In DNA form, the CDR3 reads TGCAGTGCTAGGATGGCGGGAGGCTACACCTTC.

The chain is built from TRBV6-5 and TRBJ2-2; D is ambiguous. CDR3 length: 14 residues. The V gene lost 6 bases and the J gene lost 5 bases, with 13 bases spanning the gap. The V gene's germline CDR1 is MNHEY and CDR2 SVGAGI. The CDR3 loop is CASRYLRGTGELFF. Written as DNA, the CDR3 is TGTGCCAGCAGATACCTTCGCGGTACCGGGGAGCTGTTTTTT.

This clone was observed once. J is TRBJ1-1 and V is TRBV18; tentatively, D is TRBD1 (5 bases). CDR1 and CDR2 from the germline V gene are KGHSH and LQKENI. V was clipped by 3 bases and J by 2 bases, with 13 bases between them. This CDR3 has 15 amino acids. CDR3 nucleotides: TGTGCCAGCTCACCTCAGGGTGGCGCAAACACTGAAGCTTTCTTT. Translated, it gives CASSPQGGANTEAFF.

The chain carries TRBV19 and TRBJ1-5, with unresolved D. The CDR3 runs to 15 residues. CDR1 and CDR2 from the germline V gene are LNHDA and SQIVND (reference sequence). With 3 bases removed from V and 7 bases from J, the gap between germline ends came to 16 bases. CDR3: CASSIKSGVGQPQHF. CDR3 DNA sequence: TGTGCCAGTAGTATCAAGTCCGGGGTGGGGCAGCCCCAGCATTTT.